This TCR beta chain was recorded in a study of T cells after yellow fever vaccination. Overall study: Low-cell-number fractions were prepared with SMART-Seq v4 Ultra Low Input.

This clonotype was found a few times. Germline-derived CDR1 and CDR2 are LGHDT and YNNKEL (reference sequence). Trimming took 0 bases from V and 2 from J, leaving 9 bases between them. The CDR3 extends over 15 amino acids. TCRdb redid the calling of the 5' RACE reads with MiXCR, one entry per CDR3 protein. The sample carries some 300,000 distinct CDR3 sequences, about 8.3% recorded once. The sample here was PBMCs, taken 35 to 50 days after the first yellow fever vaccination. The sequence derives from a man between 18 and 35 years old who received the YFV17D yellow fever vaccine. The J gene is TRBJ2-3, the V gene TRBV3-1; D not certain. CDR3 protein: CASSQEVGVTDTQYF. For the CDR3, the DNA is TGTGCCAGCAGCCAAGAGGTTGGGGTCACAGATACGCAGTATTTT.